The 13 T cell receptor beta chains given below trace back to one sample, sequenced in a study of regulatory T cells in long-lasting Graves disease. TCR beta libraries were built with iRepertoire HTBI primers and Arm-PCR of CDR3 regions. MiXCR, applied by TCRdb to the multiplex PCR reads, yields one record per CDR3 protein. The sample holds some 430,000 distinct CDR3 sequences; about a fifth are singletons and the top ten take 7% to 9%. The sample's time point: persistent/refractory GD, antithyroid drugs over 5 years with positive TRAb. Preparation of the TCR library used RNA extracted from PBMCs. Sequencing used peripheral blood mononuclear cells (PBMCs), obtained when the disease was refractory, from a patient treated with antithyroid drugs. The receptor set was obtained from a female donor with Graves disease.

DNA for the CDR3: TGTGCCAGCAGCGTAGCTTGGAGGGACACTGAAGCTTTCTTT. Encoded protein: CASSVAWRDTEAFF. The J gene is TRBJ1-1, the V gene TRBV9; D is undetermined. The V end lost 0 bases, the J end lost 3 bases, and 9 bases lay between the germline ends. Looked up from germline, CDR1 is SGDLS and CDR2 is YYNGEE. The CDR3 sequence is 14 residues long. Full variable domain (remainder filled in from reference TRBV9 and TRBJ1-1): DSGVTQTPKHLITATGQRVTLRCSPRSGDLSVYWYQQSLDQGLQFLIQYYNGEERAKGNILERFSAQQFPDLHSELNLSSLELGDSALYFCASSVAWRDTEAFFGQGTRLTVV.

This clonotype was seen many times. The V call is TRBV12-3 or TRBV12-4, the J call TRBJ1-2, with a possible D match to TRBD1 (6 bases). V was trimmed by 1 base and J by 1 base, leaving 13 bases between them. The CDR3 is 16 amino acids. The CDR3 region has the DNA TGTGCCAGCAGTTTAGTCGGGCAGGGGAATAACTATGGCTACACCTTC. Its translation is CASSLVGQGNNYGYTF.

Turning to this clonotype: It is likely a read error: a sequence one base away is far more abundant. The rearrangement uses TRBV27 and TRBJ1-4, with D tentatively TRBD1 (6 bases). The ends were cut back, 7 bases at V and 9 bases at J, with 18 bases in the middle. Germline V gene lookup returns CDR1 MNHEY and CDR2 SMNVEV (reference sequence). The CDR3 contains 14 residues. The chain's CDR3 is CASTRQVIGKKLFF. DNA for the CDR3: TGTGCCAGCACCAGACAGGTCATAGGGAAAAAACTGTTTTTT. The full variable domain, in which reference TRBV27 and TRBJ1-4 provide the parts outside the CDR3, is EAQVTQNPRYLITVTGKKLTVTCSQNMNHEYMSWYRQDPGLGLRQIYYSMNVEVTDKGDVPEGYKVSRKEKRNFPLILESPSPNQTSLYFCASTRQVIGKKLFFGSGTQLSVL.

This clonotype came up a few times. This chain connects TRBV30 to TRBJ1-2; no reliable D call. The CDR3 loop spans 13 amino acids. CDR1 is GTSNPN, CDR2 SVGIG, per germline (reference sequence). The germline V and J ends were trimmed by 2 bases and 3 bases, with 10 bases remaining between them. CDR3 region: CAWSSERDYGYTF. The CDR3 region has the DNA TGTGCCTGGAGTTCAGAAAGGGACTATGGCTACACCTTC.

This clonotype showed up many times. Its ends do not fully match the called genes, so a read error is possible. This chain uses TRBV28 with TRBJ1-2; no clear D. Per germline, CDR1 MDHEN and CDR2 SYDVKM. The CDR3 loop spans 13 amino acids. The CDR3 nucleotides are TGTGCCAGTAGTTTCTTGGCCCTCTATGGCTACACCTTC. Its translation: CASSFLALYGYTF.

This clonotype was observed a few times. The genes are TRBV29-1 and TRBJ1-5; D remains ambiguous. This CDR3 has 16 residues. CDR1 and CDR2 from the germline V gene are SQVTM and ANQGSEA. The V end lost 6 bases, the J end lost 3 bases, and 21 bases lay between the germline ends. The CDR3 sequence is CSVLPGESRVNQPQHF. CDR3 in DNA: TGCAGCGTGCTGCCCGGAGAAAGCCGGGTCAATCAGCCCCAGCATTTT.

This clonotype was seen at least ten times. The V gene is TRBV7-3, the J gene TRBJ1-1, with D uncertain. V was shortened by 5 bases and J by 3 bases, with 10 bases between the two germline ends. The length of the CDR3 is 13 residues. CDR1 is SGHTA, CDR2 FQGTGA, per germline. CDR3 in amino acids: CASSPGSHTEAFF. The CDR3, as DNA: TGTGCCAGCAGCCCCGGGAGCCACACTGAAGCTTTCTTT.

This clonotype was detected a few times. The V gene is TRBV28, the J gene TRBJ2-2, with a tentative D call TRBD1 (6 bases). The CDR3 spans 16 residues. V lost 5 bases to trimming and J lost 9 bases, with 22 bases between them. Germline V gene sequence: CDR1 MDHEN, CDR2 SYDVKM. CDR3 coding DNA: TGTGCCAGCAGTCGCGATCCGGGAACAGGGTACAGGGAGCTGTTTTTT. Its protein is CASSRDPGTGYRELFF. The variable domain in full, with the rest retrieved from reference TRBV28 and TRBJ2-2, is DVKVTQSSRYLVKRTGEKVFLECVQDMDHENMFWYRQDPGLGLRLIYFSYDVKMKEKGDIPEGYSVSREKKERFSLILESASTNQTSMYLCASSRDPGTGYRELFFGEGSRLTVL.

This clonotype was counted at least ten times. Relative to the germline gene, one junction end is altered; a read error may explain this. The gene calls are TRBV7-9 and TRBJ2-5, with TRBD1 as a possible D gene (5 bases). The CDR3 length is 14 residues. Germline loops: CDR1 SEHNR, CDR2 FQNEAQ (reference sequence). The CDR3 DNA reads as TGTGCCAGCAGTTTAGCTGGGGCAGGCGAGACCCAGTACTTC. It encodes CASSLAGAGETQYF.

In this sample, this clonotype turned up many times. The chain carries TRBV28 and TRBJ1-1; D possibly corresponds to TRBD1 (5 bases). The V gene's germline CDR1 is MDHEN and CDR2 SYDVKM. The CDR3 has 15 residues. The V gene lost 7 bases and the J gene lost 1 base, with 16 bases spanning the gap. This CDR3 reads CASMGGGPPNTEAFF. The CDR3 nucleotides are TGTGCCAGCATGGGGGGGGGTCCCCCGAACACTGAAGCTTTCTTT.

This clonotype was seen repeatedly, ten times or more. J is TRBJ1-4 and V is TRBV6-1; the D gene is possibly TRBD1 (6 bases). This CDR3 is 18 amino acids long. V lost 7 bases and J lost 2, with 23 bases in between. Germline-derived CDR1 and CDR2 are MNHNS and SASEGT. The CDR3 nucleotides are TGTGCCAGCACTGGGGGCGCCGATCAACTATGGACTAATGAAAAACTGTTTTTT. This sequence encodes CASTGGADQLWTNEKLFF.

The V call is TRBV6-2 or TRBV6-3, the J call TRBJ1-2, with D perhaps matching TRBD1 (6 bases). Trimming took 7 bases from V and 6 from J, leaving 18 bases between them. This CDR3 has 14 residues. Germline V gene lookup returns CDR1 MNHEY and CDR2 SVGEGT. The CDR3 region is CASTKGGESHGYTF. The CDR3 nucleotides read TGTGCCAGCACCAAAGGGGGAGAATCTCATGGCTACACCTTC.

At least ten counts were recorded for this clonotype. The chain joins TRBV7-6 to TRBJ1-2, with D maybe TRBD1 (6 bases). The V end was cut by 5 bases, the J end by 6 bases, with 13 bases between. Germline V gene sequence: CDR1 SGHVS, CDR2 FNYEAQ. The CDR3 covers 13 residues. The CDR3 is CASSLRDTNGYTF. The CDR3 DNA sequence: TGTGCCAGCAGCCTCCGGGACACGAATGGCTACACCTTC.